A selection of T cell receptor beta chains follows, all from one sample in a study of blood T cell repertoires in COVID-19. Clones were read by immunoSEQ multiplex PCR, and TCRdb kept only the in-frame ones, dropping some. The sample consists of over 110,000 clones, about four fifths of them appearing once. The sequenced sample was peripheral blood. Receptors were obtained from a man aged 70-80 years who had recovered from COVID-19. Both conserved end residues are part of each CDR3. The D gene is left open where the match is weak. Some rows have no size entry. The others give once, few or many, or a class for an expanded clone.

d_gene: TRBD2
j_gene: TRBJ2-1
v_gene: TRBV2
abundance: -
CDR3nt: TGTGCCAGCGCCCTAGCGGGCCCGCCGTCCTACAATGAGCAGTTCTTC
CDR3aa: CASALAGPPSYNEQFF

d_gene: -
j_gene: TRBJ2-5
v_gene: TRBV28
abundance: -
CDR3nt: TGTGCCAGCAGCCCGGCGGCAGGGTTCCAAGAGACCCAGTACTTC
CDR3aa: CASSPAAGFQETQYF

d_gene: -
j_gene: TRBJ2-7
v_gene: TRBV29-1
abundance: -
CDR3nt: TGCGGCGCCCGGACGGGGTCCGGCTACGAGCAGTACTTC
CDR3aa: CGARTGSGYEQYF

d_gene: -
j_gene: TRBJ1-6
v_gene: TRBV14
abundance: -
CDR3nt: TGTGCCAGCAGCTTCCGAGGCGGCGTCCTCCACTTT
CDR3aa: CASSFRGGVLHF

d_gene: TRBD1
j_gene: TRBJ1-5
v_gene: TRBV2
abundance: -
CDR3nt: TGTGCCAGTCGGGACAGAGTTAGCAATCAGCCCCAGCATTTT
CDR3aa: CASRDRVSNQPQHF

d_gene: TRBD2
j_gene: TRBJ2-7
v_gene: TRBV13
abundance: -
CDR3nt: TGTGCCAGCAGCTTAGTAGGGAGGGCGAACGAGCAGTACTTC
CDR3aa: CASSLVGRANEQYF

d_gene: TRBD1
j_gene: TRBJ2-1
v_gene: TRBV18
abundance: -
CDR3nt: TGTGCCAGCTCTCCTAGGACAGGGGGGTACAATGAGCAGTTCTTC
CDR3aa: CASSPRTGGYNEQFF

d_gene: -
j_gene: TRBJ1-2
v_gene: TRBV5-6
abundance: -
CDR3nt: TGTGCCAGCAGCGAAGGGGGTGGCTATGGCTACACCTTC
CDR3aa: CASSEGGGYGYTF

d_gene: TRBD2
j_gene: TRBJ2-3
v_gene: TRBV11-2
abundance: -
CDR3nt: TGTGCCAGCAGCTTAGGTAGCGGGACAGATACGCAGTATTTT
CDR3aa: CASSLGSGTDTQYF

d_gene: TRBD1
j_gene: TRBJ1-1
v_gene: TRBV5-1
abundance: many
CDR3nt: TGCGCCAGCAGCTGGACAGGGTCGAACACTGAAGCTTTCTTT
CDR3aa: CASSWTGSNTEAFF

d_gene: TRBD1
j_gene: TRBJ1-6
v_gene: TRBV5-6
abundance: -
CDR3nt: TGTGCCAGCAGCGGGACAGGGGGAGCTTCACCCCTCCACTTT
CDR3aa: CASSGTGGASPLHF

d_gene: TRBD2
j_gene: TRBJ2-3
v_gene: TRBV7-9
abundance: few
CDR3nt: TGTGCCAGCAGTACCTCTAGCGGGAGATCAGATACGCAGTATTTT
CDR3aa: CASSTSSGRSDTQYF

d_gene: -
j_gene: TRBJ1-1
v_gene: TRBV5-4
abundance: -
CDR3nt: TGTGCCAGCACCCGGGAGGGGTCCGGGCCTGAAGCTTTCTTT
CDR3aa: CASTREGSGPEAFF

d_gene: TRBD1
j_gene: TRBJ1-2
v_gene: TRBV9
abundance: -
CDR3nt: TGTGCCAGCAGCGTAGAGGCCGGGACAGATGGCTACACCTTC
CDR3aa: CASSVEAGTDGYTF

d_gene: -
j_gene: TRBJ2-7
v_gene: TRBV18
abundance: -
CDR3nt: TGTGCCAGCTCAATATCACAGAACTCCTACGAGCAGTACTTC
CDR3aa: CASSISQNSYEQYF

d_gene: TRBD2
j_gene: TRBJ2-2
v_gene: TRBV10-3
abundance: -
CDR3nt: TGTGCCATCAGTGAGATCGAACTAGCGGGACTGAACACCGGGGAGCTGTTTTTT
CDR3aa: CAISEIELAGLNTGELFF

d_gene: -
j_gene: TRBJ1-1
v_gene: TRBV5-1
abundance: -
CDR3nt: TGCGCCAGCAGCTTGGCCGGGGGGAACACTGAAGCTTTCTTT
CDR3aa: CASSLAGGNTEAFF

d_gene: -
j_gene: TRBJ2-2
v_gene: TRBV27
abundance: -
CDR3nt: TGTGCCAGCAGTTTCCGCCAGACGAACACCGGGGAGCTGTTTTTT
CDR3aa: CASSFRQTNTGELFF

d_gene: -
j_gene: TRBJ2-1
v_gene: TRBV7-2
abundance: -
CDR3nt: TGTGCCAGCAGCTTAGCAGGTGCGGCAAGCTCCTACAATGAGCAGTTCTTC
CDR3aa: CASSLAGAASSYNEQFF

d_gene: TRBD2
j_gene: TRBJ2-7
v_gene: TRBV4-3
abundance: -
CDR3nt: TGCGCCAGCAGCCAAGATGGAGCGGGAAATCGGGAGCAGTACTTC
CDR3aa: CASSQDGAGNREQYF

d_gene: -
j_gene: TRBJ2-1
v_gene: TRBV19
abundance: -
CDR3nt: TGTGCCAGCAAAGGGCAGGGTCTCTACAATGAGCAGTTCTTC
CDR3aa: CASKGQGLYNEQFF

d_gene: TRBD2
j_gene: TRBJ2-1
v_gene: TRBV2
abundance: -
CDR3nt: TGTGCCAGCAGGGGTCGACGGAACATACTACTAGCGGGAGAGGACAATGAGCAGTTCTTC
CDR3aa: CASRGRRNILLAGEDNEQFF

d_gene: -
j_gene: TRBJ1-1
v_gene: TRBV27
abundance: -
CDR3nt: TGTGCCAGCAGTTTCGGGGGTCACACTGAAGCTTTCTTT
CDR3aa: CASSFGGHTEAFF

d_gene: -
j_gene: TRBJ1-5
v_gene: TRBV29-1
abundance: -
CDR3nt: TGCAGCGTTGTTTCGGGGCAGGGAGGAAATCAGCCCCAGCATTTT
CDR3aa: CSVVSGQGGNQPQHF

d_gene: -
j_gene: TRBJ1-6
v_gene: TRBV10-3
abundance: -
CDR3nt: TGTGCCACCCATACCGAGGGAGTTGGTAATTCACCCCTCCACTTT
CDR3aa: CATHTEGVGNSPLHF

d_gene: TRBD1
j_gene: TRBJ2-7
v_gene: TRBV12-3/TRBV12-4
abundance: -
CDR3nt: TGTGCCAGCAGTCCTTGGACAGGACGCGAGCAGTACTTC
CDR3aa: CASSPWTGREQYF

d_gene: -
j_gene: TRBJ1-1
v_gene: TRBV12-3/TRBV12-4
abundance: -
CDR3nt: TGTGCCAGCAGTTGGCGGGGATCAACTGAAGCTTTCTTT
CDR3aa: CASSWRGSTEAFF

d_gene: TRBD2
j_gene: TRBJ2-2
v_gene: TRBV24-1
abundance: few
CDR3nt: TGTGCCACCAGTGATAATAGCGGGAGGGCCGCCGGGGAGCTGTTTTTT
CDR3aa: CATSDNSGRAAGELFF

d_gene: TRBD2
j_gene: TRBJ2-7
v_gene: TRBV6-5
abundance: -
CDR3nt: TGTGCCAGCAGTTCCCTAGCGGGAGACTCCTACGAGCAGTACTTC
CDR3aa: CASSSLAGDSYEQYF

d_gene: -
j_gene: TRBJ2-5
v_gene: TRBV6-1
abundance: -
CDR3nt: TGTGCCAGCAGTGAAGCTGGAGGGCCTAAAGAGACCCAGTACTTC
CDR3aa: CASSEAGGPKETQYF

d_gene: TRBD1
j_gene: TRBJ1-3
v_gene: TRBV18
abundance: -
CDR3nt: TGTGCCAGCTCACCCCTTGGGACAGGGAGGACTATTGGAAACACCATATATTTT
CDR3aa: CASSPLGTGRTIGNTIYF

d_gene: TRBD2
j_gene: TRBJ2-1
v_gene: TRBV29-1
abundance: few
CDR3nt: TGCAGCGTTGACGGGACTAGCGGGAGGGCCTACAATGAGCAGTTCTTC
CDR3aa: CSVDGTSGRAYNEQFF

d_gene: -
j_gene: TRBJ2-2
v_gene: TRBV6-5
abundance: -
CDR3nt: TGTGCCATCAGACAGGATTCCGGGGAGCTGTTTTTT
CDR3aa: CAIRQDSGELFF

d_gene: TRBD1
j_gene: TRBJ2-7
v_gene: TRBV5-4
abundance: -
CDR3nt: TGTGCCAGCATGGAGACCCCGGGACAGAAGTACGAGCAGTACTTC
CDR3aa: CASMETPGQKYEQYF

d_gene: -
j_gene: TRBJ2-1
v_gene: TRBV13
abundance: -
CDR3nt: TGTGCCAGCAGCTCTGTGCGCGGTGGGAATGAGCAGTTCTTC
CDR3aa: CASSSVRGGNEQFF

d_gene: TRBD2
j_gene: TRBJ2-2
v_gene: TRBV19
abundance: -
CDR3nt: TGTGCCAGTATCCCTAGCGGGGGGAACACCGGGGAGCTGTTTTTT
CDR3aa: CASIPSGGNTGELFF

d_gene: -
j_gene: TRBJ1-1
v_gene: TRBV5-4
abundance: -
CDR3nt: TGTGCCAGCAGCAATCCTCGCACTGAAGCTTTCTTT
CDR3aa: CASSNPRTEAFF

d_gene: TRBD2
j_gene: TRBJ2-5
v_gene: TRBV18
abundance: -
CDR3nt: TGTGCCAGCTCACCGGGGACTAGTGTAGGAGAGACCCAGTACTTC
CDR3aa: CASSPGTSVGETQYF

d_gene: -
j_gene: TRBJ2-3
v_gene: TRBV19
abundance: -
CDR3nt: TGTGCCAGTAGTATTGAGGCGAAGACAGATACGCAGTATTTT
CDR3aa: CASSIEAKTDTQYF

d_gene: -
j_gene: TRBJ1-5
v_gene: TRBV6-2/TRBV6-3
abundance: -
CDR3nt: TGTGCCAGCAGTTCCGGACGGGAGAATCAGCCCCAGCATTTT
CDR3aa: CASSSGRENQPQHF

d_gene: TRBD1
j_gene: TRBJ2-7
v_gene: TRBV12-3/TRBV12-4
abundance: -
CDR3nt: TGTGCCAGCAGTCCAGGGGGCTACGAGCAGTACTTC
CDR3aa: CASSPGGYEQYF

d_gene: TRBD1
j_gene: TRBJ1-2
v_gene: TRBV3-1/TRBV3-2
abundance: -
CDR3nt: TGTGCCAGCAGCCGGACCGACAGGGGAAATGGCTACACCTTC
CDR3aa: CASSRTDRGNGYTF

d_gene: TRBD2
j_gene: TRBJ2-3
v_gene: TRBV3-1/TRBV3-2
abundance: few
CDR3nt: TGTGCCAGCAGCCAAGAGAGATTACTAGCGGGAGGGCCGGTTCGGTTGGGTACGCAGTATTTT
CDR3aa: CASSQERLLAGGPVRLGTQYF

d_gene: TRBD2
j_gene: TRBJ2-5
v_gene: TRBV27
abundance: few
CDR3nt: TGTGCCAGCAGTACTCTACTAGGGCCTAGCGGGTCGGAGACCCAGTACTTC
CDR3aa: CASSTLLGPSGSETQYF

d_gene: TRBD2
j_gene: TRBJ2-2
v_gene: TRBV18
abundance: -
CDR3nt: TGTGCCAGCTCACCGACGGTAGCGGGAGTCGCTCGGAAGGCCGGGGAGCTGTTTTTT
CDR3aa: CASSPTVAGVARKAGELFF

d_gene: TRBD2
j_gene: TRBJ2-7
v_gene: TRBV5-1
abundance: -
CDR3nt: TGCGCCAGCAGCTTGTTGGGACTAGCGGGAGGGCGGGAAGAGCAGTACTTC
CDR3aa: CASSLLGLAGGREEQYF

d_gene: -
j_gene: TRBJ1-2
v_gene: TRBV25-1
abundance: -
CDR3nt: TGTGCCAGCAGTGACGGAGGACGTAACTATGGCTACACCTTC
CDR3aa: CASSDGGRNYGYTF

d_gene: -
j_gene: TRBJ2-7
v_gene: TRBV5-4
abundance: -
CDR3nt: TGTGCCAGCAGCTTTTGGGCAAGCTACGAGCAGTACTTC
CDR3aa: CASSFWASYEQYF

d_gene: TRBD2
j_gene: TRBJ2-1
v_gene: TRBV19
abundance: -
CDR3nt: TGTGCCAGTAGTCCCGTGACAGGACTAGCGTTCTACAATGAGCAGTTCTTC
CDR3aa: CASSPVTGLAFYNEQFF

d_gene: TRBD1
j_gene: TRBJ2-7
v_gene: TRBV10-2
abundance: -
CDR3nt: TGCGCCAGCAGTGAGTATGTGGGGACAGGGGGCGACGAGCAGTACTTC
CDR3aa: CASSEYVGTGGDEQYF

d_gene: -
j_gene: TRBJ2-2
v_gene: TRBV9
abundance: -
CDR3nt: TGTGCCAGCAGCGTAGTACACGGGGAGCTGTTTTTT
CDR3aa: CASSVVHGELFF

d_gene: TRBD2
j_gene: TRBJ2-3
v_gene: TRBV30
abundance: -
CDR3nt: TGTGCCTGGAGTCTCCTAGCGGGGGCCGATACGCAGTATTTT
CDR3aa: CAWSLLAGADTQYF